This TCR beta chain originates from a study of blood T cell repertoires in COVID-19. Study information: Donors in the United States, Italy and Spain gave samples during acute or convalescent COVID-19.

Generated by immunoSEQ multiplex PCR, the TCRdb table keeps only in-frame clones and is missing some. The sample has roughly 55,000 clones; roughly 80% are singletons. The sequencing input was peripheral blood. This clonotype was obtained from an older woman with acute or convalescent COVID-19.

DNA of the CDR3: TGTGCCAGCAGCAGGGGGCCGGATACGCAGTATTTT. It specifies CASSRGPDTQYF. The rearrangement joins TRBV6-6 to TRBJ2-3; 8 bases are shared with TRBD1. The CDR3 runs 12 residues. With 6 bases clipped from V and 6 bases from J, the junction kept 2 bases outside the gene matches. Germline values: CDR1 MNHNY, CDR2 SVGAGI (reference sequence).